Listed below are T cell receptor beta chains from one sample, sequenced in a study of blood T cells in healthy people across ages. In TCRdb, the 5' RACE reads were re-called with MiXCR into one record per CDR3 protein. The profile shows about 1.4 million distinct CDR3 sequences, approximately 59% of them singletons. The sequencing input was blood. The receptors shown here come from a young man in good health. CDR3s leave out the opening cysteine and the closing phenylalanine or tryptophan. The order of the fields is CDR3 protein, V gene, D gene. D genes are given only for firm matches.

CDR3 protein: ASYVTRDDSNQPQH
V gene: TRBV2
D gene: NA

CDR3 protein: ASGWIGLYEQY
V gene: TRBV5-4
D gene: NA

CDR3 protein: ASTPGGNEAF
V gene: TRBV2
D gene: NA

CDR3 protein: ASSQDIRADTQY
V gene: TRBV4-2
D gene: NA

CDR3 protein: ASSYYREQF
V gene: TRBV6-6
D gene: NA

CDR3 protein: ASSLTSGGIDTQY
V gene: TRBV28
D gene: TRBD2

CDR3 protein: ASRPNRDRWEEETQY
V gene: TRBV6-2/TRBV6-3
D gene: TRBD1

CDR3 protein: RPPYSYGYT
V gene: TRBV20-1
D gene: NA

CDR3 protein: ASSLAAGNYGYT
V gene: TRBV7-9
D gene: NA

CDR3 protein: ASTSGPSSYNEQF
V gene: TRBV7-9
D gene: TRBD2

CDR3 protein: ASSPMSSGAAKNIQY
V gene: TRBV7-9
D gene: NA

CDR3 protein: ASSDGTGFGYT
V gene: TRBV2
D gene: TRBD1

CDR3 protein: ASSPTGPPYNEQF
V gene: TRBV18
D gene: NA

CDR3 protein: AISESTRPYGYT
V gene: TRBV10-3
D gene: NA

CDR3 protein: SATSGDSPLH
V gene: TRBV20-1
D gene: NA

CDR3 protein: ASSPGGPLEKTTGELF
V gene: TRBV7-2
D gene: NA

CDR3 protein: ASSEGQGITPEKLF
V gene: TRBV25-1
D gene: NA

CDR3 protein: ASSFEDRVRY
V gene: TRBV12-3/TRBV12-4
D gene: TRBD1

CDR3 protein: ASSPRLAGDVYEQF
V gene: TRBV18
D gene: TRBD2

CDR3 protein: ASSQEADRFYGYT
V gene: TRBV14
D gene: NA

CDR3 protein: ASSYSGTASEQY
V gene: TRBV6-6
D gene: NA

CDR3 protein: ASRPEDRGNSPLH
V gene: TRBV12-3/TRBV12-4
D gene: TRBD1

CDR3 protein: SGTANYGYT
V gene: TRBV20-1
D gene: NA

CDR3 protein: ASTETVPSGANVLT
V gene: TRBV2
D gene: NA

CDR3 protein: ASSQMTGDYEQY
V gene: TRBV4-2
D gene: NA

CDR3 protein: ASSQPGLAGGQTYEQY
V gene: TRBV7-4
D gene: TRBD2